This TCR beta chain was observed in a study of monozygotic twins with inflammatory bowel disease. Overall study findings and caveats: Using the inverse Simpson index, IBD patients had lower TCRbeta diversity than healthy co-twins. Variability may have been added to patient repertoires by differing immunosuppressive treatments. Evidence failed to back one strong IBD-linked signal or clonotype. The analysis did not separate different T cell subtypes.

The CDR3 length is 16 residues. About this clonotype: The antigen is undetermined.

Reprocessing the 5' RACE reads, TCRdb reports a single entry for every CDR3 protein and omits DNA. The specimen's table records around 210,000 distinct CDR3 sequences. Sequencing input: blood. The origin of this receptor is a human donor with ulcerative colitis or Crohn's disease, or a healthy co-twin of an affected twin (not recorded which). The chain is built from TRBV12-3 or TRBV12-4 and TRBJ2-5. CDR3 residues: CASSLKSAVYQETQYF.